One T cell receptor beta chain is described in this entry. The sample comes from a study of blood T cell repertoires in COVID-19. Study summary: The United States, Italy and Spain supplied acute and convalescent COVID-19 samples.

Germline CDR1 is SGHTA and CDR2 is FQGTGA. The length of the CDR3 is 15 residues. The J segment lost 3 bases and the V segment lost 0 bases, leaving 2 bases of the junction unmatched. TCRdb's table, derived via immunoSEQ multiplex PCR, lists solely in-frame clones and lacks some. The sample holds 200,000 to 250,000 clones, 80% to 95% seen once. This chain connects TRBV7-3 to TRBJ2-1; 7 bases align to TRBD2. The TCR was taken from a man aged 55 to 70 with COVID-19, enrolled during active disease. What was sequenced was peripheral blood. The CDR3 sequence: CASSLTSGNYNEQFF. The DNA for the CDR3 is TGTGCCAGCAGCTTAACGAGCGGGAACTACAATGAGCAGTTCTTC.